These 19 T cell receptor beta chains were all obtained from the same sample, sequenced in a study of blood T cell repertoires in COVID-19. Sequenced by immunoSEQ multiplex PCR; TCRdb stores in-frame clones only, minus some. The sample consists of about 16,000 clones, around 87% of them appearing once. The sequenced material came from peripheral blood. All receptors come from a human donor in a cohort sampled during active COVID-19.

The rearrangement uses TRBV20-1 and TRBJ1-4, with TRBD1 identical over 8 bases. Germline trimming cut 3 bases from V and 4 bases from J; bases unmatched to any gene: 4. This CDR3 is 14 amino acids long. Germline lookup yields CDR1 DFQATT and CDR2 SNEGSKA (reference sequence). The CDR3, as DNA: TGCAGTGCTAGTCCACAGGGGGGTAATGAAAAACTGTTTTTT. It codes for CSASPQGGNEKLFF.

This chain uses TRBV25-1 with TRBJ1-1; D is unclear. Germline CDR1 and CDR2: MGHDK and SYGVNS. Trimming cost V 4 bases and J 4 bases, with 22 bases left between them. The CDR3 spans 17 residues. CDR3 DNA sequence: TGTGCCAGCAGTGCGATAACGGCCCCGGGAGTTACCACTGAAGCTTTCTTT. Translated, it gives CASSAITAPGVTTEAFF.

The chain joins TRBV18 to TRBJ2-5, with TRBD2 identical over 10 bases. The CDR3 extends over 17 amino acids. Trimming cost V 3 bases and J 0 bases; bases outside gene matches: 7. Germline assignment: CDR1 KGHSH and CDR2 LQKENI. The CDR3 protein is CASSPGTSVRHQETQYF. CDR3 in DNA: TGTGCCAGCTCACCGGGGACTAGCGTACGCCACCAAGAGACCCAGTACTTC.

The chain couples TRBV2 to TRBJ1-1, with D possibly matching TRBD1 (6 bases). V was clipped by 5 bases and J by 5 bases, with 15 bases between them. CDR1 and CDR2 from the germline V gene are SNHLY and FYNNEI. CDR3 length: 14 amino acids. The CDR3 is CASSPQGFRTEAFF. CDR3 nucleotide sequence: TGTGCCAGCAGTCCACAGGGCTTCCGGACTGAAGCTTTCTTT.

This clone was seen only a few times. As DNA, the CDR3 is TGTGCCAGCAGTGTCAGACCCGGGACAGGGAATCAGCCCCAGCATTTT. Its translation is CASSVRPGTGNQPQHF. The J gene is TRBJ1-5, the V gene TRBV6-2 or TRBV6-3; 9 nucleotides match TRBD1. The CDR3 sequence is 16 residues long. The germline V gene has CDR1 MNHEY and CDR2 SVGEGT. The V gene end was trimmed by 5 bases and the J gene end by 4 bases; junction bases not matched to a gene: 9.

V usage is TRBV4-2 and J usage is TRBJ1-4; 10 positions agree with TRBD1. Germline lookup yields CDR1 LGHNA and CDR2 YNFKEQ. The junction had 0 bases not matched to a gene; V was cut back by 3 bases and J by 2 bases. The CDR3 runs 15 residues. The CDR3 sequence: CASSQGQGTNEKLFF. For the CDR3, the DNA is TGTGCCAGCAGCCAGGGACAGGGGACTAATGAAAAACTGTTTTTT.

The chain couples TRBV27 to TRBJ2-7; 10 nucleotides match TRBD1. J was trimmed by 3 bases and V by 8 bases; bases with no gene match: 7. The CDR3 sequence is 14 residues long. Germline V lookup: CDR1 MNHEY, CDR2 SMNVEV (reference sequence). The chain's CDR3 is CASRDRGWYYEQYF. The CDR3, as DNA: TGTGCCAGCCGGGACAGGGGTTGGTACTACGAGCAGTACTTC.

The chain uses TRBV4-3 and TRBJ2-2; possibly TRBD2 for D (5 bases). V was trimmed by 0 bases and J by 3 bases, leaving 11 bases between them. The CDR3 spans 16 residues. Germline-derived CDR1 and CDR2 are LGHNA and YSLEER. CDR3 nucleotide sequence: TGCGCCAGCAGCCAAGACGCGGGTTTCGACACCGGGGAGCTGTTTTTT. Its protein is CASSQDAGFDTGELFF.

The rearrangement links TRBV4-2 to TRBJ2-6; a possible D gene is TRBD2 (7 bases). There are 17 residues in the CDR3. Germline V gene sequence: CDR1 LGHNA, CDR2 YNFKEQ. V lost 2 bases and J lost 0, with 11 bases in between. CDR3 residues: CASSQWGGGSGANVLTF. CDR3 nucleotides: TGTGCCAGCAGCCAATGGGGAGGGGGCTCTGGGGCCAACGTCCTGACTTTC.

The V gene is TRBV7-3, the J gene TRBJ1-2; 8 bases fit TRBD1. J gave up 4 bases and V 5 bases, and 6 bases lay outside the gene matches. The CDR3 contains 14 residues. Germline assignment: CDR1 SGHTA and CDR2 FQGTGA. CDR3 sequence: CASSPTGDTYGYTF. The CDR3, as DNA: TGTGCCAGCAGCCCGACAGGGGACACCTATGGCTACACCTTC.

Regarding this clone: The final CDR3 position lacks the conserved phenylalanine or tryptophan, pointing to a likely read error. The DNA is omitted, as the CDR3 cannot be located on it reliably, and the CDR3 follows TCRdb's listing. The CDR3 loop is CSAPGATSI. The V and J genes are TRBV20-1 and TRBJ1-2; the table's D call, TRBD1, was not checked against the DNA. Germline V gene data show CDR1 as DFQATT and CDR2 as SNEGSKA (reference sequence). The CDR3 sequence runs 9 residues, both termini included.

The DNA of the CDR3 is TGCGCCAGCAGCCAAGTTAGCGGGGGAAGACGGGGCTACACCTTC. Its translation is CASSQVSGGRRGYTF. V usage is TRBV4-3 and J usage is TRBJ1-2, with a weak D call TRBD1 (5 bases). The CDR3 is 15 amino acids. V was pared by 1 base and J by 8 bases, with 17 bases between. The V gene's germline CDR1 is LGHNA and CDR2 YSLEER.

The CDR3 is CATSRESALAATQYF. CDR3 in DNA: TGTGCCACCAGCAGAGAGTCGGCCCTGGCGGCGACCCAGTACTTC. The gene calls are TRBV15 and TRBJ2-5; D uncertain. The length of the CDR3 is 15 residues. The V and J ends lost 0 bases and 7 bases respectively, with 15 bases between them. Germline assignment: CDR1 LNHNV and CDR2 YYDKDF (reference sequence). The complete variable domain, with remaining parts taken from reference TRBV15 and TRBJ2-5, reads DAMVIQNPRYQVTQFGKPVTLSCSQTLNHNVMYWYQQKSSQAPKLLFHYYDKDFNNEADTPDNFQSRRPNTSFCFLDIRSPGLGDTAMYLCATSRESALAATQYFGPGTRLLVL.

The chain uses TRBV5-6 and TRBJ2-7; 12 bases align to TRBD2. Trimming at V came to 1 base and at J to 2 bases, leaving 1 base not matched to a gene. CDR3 size: 15 residues. Germline lookup yields CDR1 SGHDT and CDR2 YYEEEE. The CDR3 region has the DNA TGTGCCAGCAGCTTGCGGACTAGCGGGGCCTACGAGCAGTACTTC. Its protein is CASSLRTSGAYEQYF.

This chain connects TRBV12-3 or TRBV12-4 to TRBJ2-7, with D unresolved. This CDR3 spans 13 amino acids. V was trimmed by 5 bases and J by 1 base, leaving 9 bases between them. The CDR3 nucleotides read TGTGCCAGCAGTACCGACACATCCTACGAGCAGTACTTC. Translation: CASSTDTSYEQYF.

The genes are TRBV7-6 and TRBJ2-1, with D possibly matching TRBD1 (6 bases). Germline CDR1 and CDR2: SGHVS and FNYEAQ. This CDR3 contains 11 residues. V dropped 4 bases and J dropped 15 bases, with 13 bases sitting between them. The CDR3 DNA follows: TGTGCCAGCAGCTATACAGGGCCGGCGTTCTTC. This encodes CASSYTGPAFF.

The V gene is TRBV9, the J gene TRBJ1-2, with a tentative D call TRBD1 (6 bases). CDR3 length: 17 residues. The V gene lost 0 bases and the J gene lost 0 bases, with 15 bases spanning the gap. Germline-derived CDR1 and CDR2 are SGDLS and YYNGEE. The DNA for the CDR3 is TGTGCCAGCAGCGTAGACGCAGGGGCGACATCTAACTATGGCTACACCTTC. It encodes CASSVDAGATSNYGYTF.

This chain uses TRBV6-2 or TRBV6-3 with TRBJ2-7; D possibly corresponds to TRBD1 (6 bases). Germline V gives CDR1 MNHEY, CDR2 SVGEGT. Trimming cost V 0 bases and J 3 bases, with 15 bases left between them. There are 16 residues in the CDR3. CDR3 DNA sequence: TGTGCCAGCAGTTACTCGATATTTGTAGGGGGCTACGAGCAGTACTTC. Amino acid sequence: CASSYSIFVGGYEQYF.

The chain employs TRBV19 and TRBJ2-7, with D perhaps TRBD1 (5 bases). Per germline, CDR1 LNHDA and CDR2 SQIVND (reference sequence). Trimming pared 4 bases from V and 4 bases from J, leaving 11 bases between. The CDR3 length is 13 residues. CDR3 bases: TGTGCCAGTAGTACAGGGAACCTATACGAGCAGTACTTC. It translates to CASSTGNLYEQYF.